Listed below are T cell receptor beta chains from one sample, sequenced in a study of cytomegalovirus exposure and HLA in healthy donors. Only in-frame clones appear in the TCRdb table, and some are missing; sequencing was by immunoSEQ multiplex PCR. This table holds 250,000 or so clones, nearly 90% found once. Sequencing was done on a sample of PBMCs. The receptors were gathered from a woman under 30 in good health and CMV-seronegative. Both conserved end residues are part of each CDR3. The D gene is left open where the match is weak. Rows give clone size only sometimes, using once, few, many, or a class for an expanded clone.

D	V	J	size	CDR3	DNA
TRBD1	TRBV11-2	TRBJ2-1	NA	CASSLVGTGEDEQFF	TGTGCCAGCAGCTTAGTTGGGACAGGGGAAGATGAGCAGTTCTTC
TRBD1	TRBV9	TRBJ1-4	NA	CASSAASTGQDNEKLFF	TGTGCCAGCAGCGCAGCCTCGACGGGACAGGACAATGAAAAACTGTTTTTT
NA	TRBV7-9	TRBJ1-1	NA	CASSFPGMGTEAFF	TGTGCCAGCAGCTTCCCAGGGATGGGAACTGAAGCTTTCTTT
TRBD2	TRBV27	TRBJ2-2	NA	CASSLIGGATGELFF	TGTGCCAGCAGTTTAATCGGGGGGGCCACCGGGGAGCTGTTTTTT
NA	TRBV18	TRBJ1-3	few	CASSPPAGTIYF	TGTGCCAGCTCACCACCGGCGGGTACCATATATTTT
TRBD1	TRBV5-4	TRBJ1-2	once	CASSSFSTGNYGYTF	TGTGCCAGCAGCTCTTTTTCGACAGGGAACTATGGCTACACCTTC
NA	TRBV18	TRBJ1-1	NA	CASSPTQGQMNTEAFF	TGTGCCAGCTCACCGACTCAGGGACAAATGAACACTGAAGCTTTCTTT
NA	TRBV7-6	TRBJ1-5	NA	CASSLDRGNQPQHF	TGTGCCAGCAGCTTAGATCGGGGCAATCAGCCCCAGCATTTT
TRBD1	TRBV7-9	TRBJ1-6	NA	CASSSAYQGAGSPLHF	TGTGCCAGCAGCTCAGCCTACCAGGGGGCGGGTTCACCCCTCCACTTT
NA	TRBV6-5	TRBJ1-3	NA	CASSYSPGSGNTIYF	TGTGCCAGCAGTTACTCCCCGGGCTCTGGAAACACCATATATTTT
NA	TRBV6-5	TRBJ2-5	NA	CASRRGGRQQTQYF	TGTGCCAGCAGACGCGGGGGCCGCCAACAGACCCAGTACTTC
NA	TRBV29-1	TRBJ1-2	NA	CSVEDVGYTF	TGCAGCGTTGAAGACGTTGGCTACACCTTC
TRBD1	TRBV6-5	TRBJ2-3	once	CASSRGQGRVDTQYF	TGTGCCAGCAGTAGAGGACAGGGGAGGGTAGATACGCAGTATTTT
TRBD1	TRBV4-1	TRBJ2-1	NA	CASSQVMGTGYNEQFF	TGCGCCAGCAGCCAAGTTATGGGGACAGGTTACAATGAGCAGTTCTTC
TRBD2	TRBV18	TRBJ2-3	NA	CASSLSGGTDTQYF	TGTGCCAGCTCACTTAGCGGGGGCACAGATACGCAGTATTTT
TRBD2	TRBV5-4	TRBJ2-1	NA	CASSLGTSGGINEQFF	TGTGCCAGCAGCTTGGGAACTAGCGGGGGTATAAATGAGCAGTTCTTC
TRBD1	TRBV30	TRBJ1-2	few	CAWGQGRGGYTF	TGTGCCTGGGGACAGGGGCGTGGTGGCTACACCTTC
TRBD1	TRBV28	TRBJ2-6	NA	CASSVGQGLSGANVLTF	TGTGCCAGCAGTGTGGGACAGGGCCTCTCTGGGGCCAACGTCCTGACTTTC
TRBD1	TRBV6-4	TRBJ1-2	NA	CASRRTGADGYTF	TGTGCCAGCAGAAGGACAGGGGCGGACGGCTACACCTTC
TRBD2	TRBV29-1	TRBJ2-3	NA	CSVDGLANTDTQYF	TGCAGCGTTGATGGACTAGCCAACACAGATACGCAGTATTTT
NA	TRBV28	TRBJ1-3	NA	CASSLSGGGSGNTIYF	TGTGCCAGCAGTTTAAGTGGGGGCGGAAGTGGAAACACCATATATTTT
TRBD1	TRBV6-5	TRBJ1-2	few	CASSGQGYGYTF	TGTGCCAGCTCCGGACAGGGTTATGGCTACACCTTC
NA	TRBV18	TRBJ1-4	NA	CASSPPRRANEKLFF	TGTGCCAGCTCACCACCACGGCGGGCTAATGAAAAACTGTTTTTT
NA	TRBV30	TRBJ1-2	few	CAWSYEEPNYGYTF	TGTGCCTGGAGTTATGAGGAGCCAAACTATGGCTACACCTTC
NA	TRBV7-4	TRBJ1-4	NA	CASSGNASGPNEKLFF	TGTGCCAGCAGCGGCAACGCCTCTGGGCCTAATGAAAAACTGTTTTTT
TRBD2	TRBV27	TRBJ2-7	NA	CASSYSGGSHLYEQYF	TGTGCCAGCAGTTATAGCGGGGGATCCCATCTCTACGAGCAGTACTTC
NA	TRBV28	TRBJ1-5	NA	CASSFDGEAYQPQHF	TGTGCCAGCAGTTTCGACGGGGAGGCTTATCAGCCCCAGCATTTT
NA	TRBV11-2	TRBJ2-7	NA	CASSFEAGSDEQYF	TGTGCCAGCAGCTTTGAGGCAGGGTCCGACGAGCAGTACTTC
TRBD1	TRBV7-9	TRBJ1-5	NA	CASSYGQGWQPQHF	TGTGCCAGCAGCTATGGACAGGGCTGGCAGCCCCAGCATTTT
TRBD1	TRBV5-1	TRBJ2-2	NA	CASSLGQGRF	TGCGCCAGCAGCTTGGGACAGGGCCGTTTT
NA	TRBV5-1	TRBJ1-2	once	CASSSMTTLPFGYTF	TGCGCCAGCAGCTCAATGACAACCCTGCCTTTCGGCTACACCTTC
NA	TRBV7-6	TRBJ2-5	NA	CASSLVIESQETQYF	TGTGCCAGCAGCTTAGTCATTGAGAGCCAAGAGACCCAGTACTTC
NA	TRBV29-1	TRBJ1-1	NA	CSVGMNTEAFF	TGCAGCGTTGGTATGAACACTGAAGCTTTCTTT
NA	TRBV4-1	TRBJ1-5	NA	CASSQANMGFYSNQPQHF	TGCGCCAGCAGCCAGGCTAACATGGGCTTCTATAGCAATCAGCCCCAGCATTTT
TRBD1	TRBV29-1	TRBJ1-5	NA	CSVESSLGDRDDQPQHF	TGCAGCGTTGAGAGTTCTCTTGGGGACAGGGACGATCAGCCTCAGCATTTT
NA	TRBV11-2	TRBJ2-7	NA	CASSLDPPRFSYEQYF	TGTGCCAGCAGCTTAGATCCTCCTCGATTCAGCTACGAGCAGTACTTC
NA	TRBV6-5	TRBJ1-4	NA	CASSPPGRVGEKLFF	TGTGCCAGCAGCCCCCCCGGGAGGGTGGGTGAAAAACTGTTTTTT
TRBD1	TRBV6-5	TRBJ1-2	NA	CASSYSGQEGYGYTF	TGTGCCAGCAGTTACAGCGGACAGGAGGGGTATGGCTACACCTTC
NA	TRBV27	TRBJ1-1	NA	CASSFTGGDTEAFF	TGTGCCAGCAGTTTCACCGGGGGGGACACTGAAGCTTTCTTT
TRBD1	TRBV19	TRBJ1-5	NA	CASSIAWTGLNQPQHF	TGTGCCAGTAGTATAGCTTGGACAGGGCTTAATCAGCCCCAGCATTTT
NA	TRBV6-5	TRBJ1-2	once	CASSLTEKIYGYTF	TGTGCCAGCAGTTTGACGGAGAAGATTTATGGCTACACCTTC
NA	TRBV11-2	TRBJ1-2	NA	CASSSKWRGGYGYTF	TGTGCCAGCAGCTCAAAGTGGAGGGGAGGATATGGCTACACCTTC
NA	TRBV28	TRBJ2-1	NA	CASSFGGLNEQFF	TGTGCCAGCAGTTTCGGGGGGCTCAATGAGCAGTTCTTC
TRBD1	TRBV5-4	TRBJ1-2	NA	CASSRQGGYGYTF	TGTGCCAGCAGCCGTCAGGGGGGCTATGGCTACACCTTC
TRBD2	TRBV9	TRBJ2-1	NA	CASSVAGGVSNEQFF	TGTGCCAGCAGCGTAGCGGGGGGGGTTAGCAATGAGCAGTTCTTC
NA	TRBV28	TRBJ1-3	few	CASSLGGVGNTIYF	TGTGCCAGCAGTTTAGGAGGGGTTGGAAACACCATATATTTT
NA	TRBV7-8	TRBJ1-2	NA	CASSLEGAGYGYTF	TGTGCCAGCAGCTTAGAAGGGGCCGGCTATGGCTACACCTTC
NA	TRBV5-4	TRBJ2-3	NA	CASTWAGNLTDTQYF	TGTGCCAGCACCTGGGCGGGGAATTTGACAGATACGCAGTATTTT
NA	TRBV28	TRBJ1-2	NA	CASSAQVRYGYTF	TGTGCCAGCAGTGCACAGGTTCGCTATGGCTACACCTTC